The 12 T cell receptor beta chains reported below all come from one sample, sequenced in a study of T cells in Graves' hyperthyroidism and ophthalmopathy. Amplification of TCR beta CDR3 regions used RNA as the template. Carried out on the TCR CDR3, a first-round RT-PCR used the HTBI primer set. TCRdb redid the calling of the multiplex PCR reads with MiXCR, one entry per CDR3 protein. The sample records 40,000 to 60,000 distinct CDR3 sequences, less than 60% being singletons. Sequencing was performed on blood. These receptors came from a woman aged 50 to 60 with Graves' ophthalmopathy.

The sample holds a few counts of this clonotype. The CDR3 is CAGIRDRTLNSPLHF. The DNA of the CDR3 is TGTGCCGGCATCCGGGACAGGACCCTTAATTCACCCCTCCACTTT. The chain is built from TRBV2 and TRBJ1-6; 8 nucleotides agree with TRBD1. Germline trimming cut 11 bases from V and 6 bases from J; bases unmatched to any gene: 12. Germline V gene lookup returns CDR1 SNHLY and CDR2 FYNNEI. The CDR3 consists of 15 residues.

Regarding this clonotype: One end of the junction does not line up with germline, which may come from a read error. CDR3 DNA: TGTGCCAGTACCGCGGGACACCGTGGGGGCAATCAGCAGTTCTTC. Translated, it gives CASTAGHRGGNQQFF. This chain connects TRBV19 to TRBJ2-1; either TRBD1 or TRBD2 may fit D (6 bases each). The CDR3 covers 15 residues. Germline lookup yields CDR1 LNHDA and CDR2 SQIVND (reference sequence).

A remark on this clonotype: The junction does not match germline at one end; this may be a read error. The chain has TRBV5-8 and TRBJ1-6; D unclear. The CDR3 is 15 amino acids. Germline CDR1 is SGHTS and CDR2 is YDEGEE. This CDR3 reads CASSRSEAGSTPLHF. The DNA for the CDR3 is TGCGCCAGCAGCCGATCAGAAGCTGGGAGTACACCCCTCCACTTT.

This clonotype appeared once. V gene TRBV15 combines with J gene TRBJ2-1, with 7 bases identical to TRBD1. The J segment lost 0 bases and the V segment lost 0 bases, leaving 5 bases of the junction unmatched. The V gene's germline CDR1 is LNHNV and CDR2 YYDKDF (reference sequence). CDR3 length: 17 amino acids. CDR3 nucleotide sequence: TGTGCCACCAGCAGAGATCCGGACAGGAGCTCCTACAATGAGCAGTTCTTC. This encodes CATSRDPDRSSYNEQFF.

This rearrangement joins TRBV20-1 to TRBJ1-2, with a weak D call TRBD1 (5 bases). This CDR3 spans 14 amino acids. Germline assignment: CDR1 DFQATT and CDR2 SNEGSKA (reference sequence). V lost 1 base, J lost 2 bases, and 11 bases lay in between. The CDR3 sequence is CSARVGLVNYGYTF. CDR3 DNA: TGCAGTGCTAGAGTGGGGCTTGTGAACTATGGCTACACCTTC.

The chain joins TRBV28 to TRBJ1-5; 8 positions match TRBD1. Germline V lookup: CDR1 MDHEN, CDR2 SYDVKM. The CDR3 consists of 14 residues. J was trimmed by 2 bases and V by 3 bases; bases with no gene match: 0. The CDR3 nucleotides are TGTGCCAGCAGTTTGGGACAGGGCAATCAGCCCCAGCATTTT. This translates into CASSLGQGNQPQHF.

This clonotype was counted many times. This chain joins TRBV6-6 and TRBJ2-1; D possibly corresponds to TRBD1 (5 bases). CDR3 length: 14 amino acids. The V end was cut by 6 bases, the J end by 8 bases, with 17 bases between. The germline gives CDR1 MNHNY, CDR2 SVGAGI (reference sequence). In DNA, the CDR3 is TGTGCCAGCAGGCCCACACTAAGGGGCGATGAGCAGTTCTTC. It specifies CASRPTLRGDEQFF.

There are many counts of this clonotype. This chain uses TRBV5-1 with TRBJ2-2, with D possibly TRBD1 on 5 matching bases. The CDR3 runs 15 residues. V was cut by 0 bases and J by 5 bases, with 11 bases left in between. Per germline, CDR1 SGHRS and CDR2 YFSETQ. The CDR3, as DNA: TGCGCCAGCAGCTTGGCCAGCGCAGGGACCGGGGAGCTGTTTTTT. Translated: CASSLASAGTGELFF. The entire variable domain, with the rest obtained from reference TRBV5-1 and TRBJ2-2, is as follows: KAGVTQTPRYLIKTRGQQVTLSCSPISGHRSVSWYQQTPGQGLQFLFEYFSETQRNKGNFPGRFSGRQFSNSRSEMNVSTLELGDSALYLCASSLASAGTGELFFGEGSRLTVL.

In its sample, this clonotype is medium-sized. The genes are TRBV10-3 and TRBJ1-5; 7 nucleotides agree with TRBD1. The CDR3 contains 13 residues. Looked up from germline, CDR1 is ENHRY and CDR2 is SYGVKD. Trimming cost V 2 bases and J 6 bases; bases outside gene matches: 1. The CDR3 region is CAISEDRAQPQHF. The DNA for the CDR3 is TGTGCCATCAGTGAGGACAGGGCTCAGCCCCAGCATTTT.

The chain joins TRBV6-1 to TRBJ2-7; D tentatively fits TRBD1 or TRBD2 (5 bases each). The CDR3 covers 15 residues. Germline V gene sequence: CDR1 MNHNS, CDR2 SASEGT. V lost 1 base to trimming and J lost 7 bases, with 17 bases between them. The CDR3 DNA follows: TGTGCCAGCAGTGAAGGGGGGACGGTTAAACGTGAGCAGTACGTC. Amino acid sequence: CASSEGGTVKREQYV.

There are many counts of this clonotype. J is TRBJ2-7 and V is TRBV10-3; possible D gene TRBD2, 7 bases. The CDR3 contains 15 residues. Germline CDR1 and CDR2: ENHRY and SYGVKD. V gave up 6 bases and J gave up 5 bases, with 20 bases separating them. The CDR3 region has the DNA TGTGCCATCAGGCCGGGGGGCGGGAGACCCCACGAGCAGTACTTC. It encodes CAIRPGGGRPHEQYF.

This clonotype appeared a few times. V usage is TRBV7-9 and J usage is TRBJ2-1; the match to TRBD2 covers 9 bases. Trimming removed 6 bases from V and 9 bases from J; junction bases left unmatched: 15. Germline CDR1 reads SEHNR; CDR2 reads FQNEAQ (reference sequence). The CDR3 totals 16 residues. This CDR3 reads CASSLASSGVGVEQFF. The DNA for the CDR3 is TGTGCCAGCAGTTTGGCTTCTAGCGGGGTGGGTGTTGAGCAGTTCTTC.